Given below is one TCR beta chain in context. Exclusions: uncontrolled infection, other autoimmune disease, pregnancy, lactation. Diagnoses rested on clinical symptoms, serum thyroxine and TRAb, thyroid ultrasound and orbital computed tomography. These data originate in a study of T cells in Graves' hyperthyroidism and ophthalmopathy. Study as a whole: Peripheral blood was collected at initial diagnosis, before any treatment.

TCR beta CDR3 regions were amplified from RNA. The HTBI primer set drove a first-round RT-PCR of the TCR CDR3. One entry per CDR3 protein results from TCRdb running MiXCR on the multiplex PCR reads. Altogether roughly 650,000 distinct CDR3 sequences are present, approximately 16% being singletons, with the ten largest covering approximately 3.5%. From germline, CDR1 is DFQATT and CDR2 SNEGSKA (reference sequence). CDR3 length equals 20 residues. V lost 3 bases to trimming and J lost 4 bases; unmatched junction nucleotides: 19. The chain recombines TRBV20-1 with TRBJ2-5; TRBD2 matches at 14 bases. This sequence originates from a woman aged 40 to 50 with Graves' ophthalmopathy. The specimen sequenced was blood. CDR3 loop: CSASTPIGTSGRGGGETQYF. The CDR3 DNA follows: TGCAGTGCTAGTACCCCAATCGGGACTAGCGGGAGAGGAGGTGGAGAGACCCAGTACTTC.